These T cell receptor beta chains were read from a single sample in a study of T cell repertoires in cytomegalovirus infection. TCRdb fed the reads into MiXCR, producing one record per CDR3 protein. The table shows around 490,000 distinct CDR3 sequences, with 26% occurring only once. The specimen was PBMCs. All receptors derive from a human donor in good health (CMV status not recorded). Some clones in this sample may be carry-over from other donors' samples. Each CDR3 is given with its conserved first and last residue. Fields, in order: D gene, J gene, clone size, V gene, CDR3 DNA, CDR3 protein. D genes are given only for firm matches. Clone size is shown for a subset of rows, as once, few, many or a class of expanded clone.

NA	TRBJ1-6	NA	TRBV19	TGTGCCAGCCGCCAGGGTTTCGTGACTCCCCTCCACTTT	CASRQGFVTPLHF
TRBD2	TRBJ2-1	NA	TRBV20-1	TGCAGTGCTCTGCTAGCGGGAGGGAACAATGAGCAGTTCTTC	CSALLAGGNNEQFF
NA	TRBJ1-5	NA	TRBV19	TGTGCCAGCAAAATGGGGGGGCCGAGCAATCAGCCCCAGCATTTT	CASKMGGPSNQPQHF
TRBD2	TRBJ2-2	NA	TRBV6-6	TGTGCCAGCAGTGTCGGGAGCGGGATAGGCACCGGGGAGCTGTTTTTT	CASSVGSGIGTGELFF
TRBD2	TRBJ2-3	NA	TRBV7-9	TGTGCCAGCAGCTTAGCCAGGACTAGTTCAACAGATACGCAGTATTTT	CASSLARTSSTDTQYF
NA	TRBJ1-5	few	TRBV19	TGTGCCAGTAGTATTTGGGGGCAGGGGAGGCGTCAGCCCCAGCATTTT	CASSIWGQGRRQPQHF
NA	TRBJ2-3	many	TRBV7-2	TGTGCCAGCAGCTTATATGCGGGTGGCACAGATACGCAGTATTTT	CASSLYAGGTDTQYF
TRBD1	TRBJ1-1	few	TRBV7-9	TGTGCCAGCAGCTTCGCGCAGGGGGCTAACACTGAAGCTTTCTTT	CASSFAQGANTEAFF
NA	TRBJ2-1	NA	TRBV11-2	TGTGCCAGCAGCTTAGATCCCATGGGAGAGCAGTTCTTC	CASSLDPMGEQFF
TRBD2	TRBJ2-1	NA	TRBV28	TGTGCCAGCAGCTCCCCCACTCGGACTAGCGATGGTGAGCAGTTCTTC	CASSSPTRTSDGEQFF
TRBD2	TRBJ2-1	many	TRBV7-6	TGTGCCAGCAGCCGGTTAACTAGCGGACCCTACAATGAGCAGTTCTTC	CASSRLTSGPYNEQFF
NA	TRBJ1-1	NA	TRBV29-1	TGCAGCGTTGTGGAACGCGACACTGAAGCTTTCTTT	CSVVERDTEAFF
NA	TRBJ2-2	many	TRBV11-2	TGTGCCAGCAGCCCCGTGCTGCCCTCGAACACCGGGGAGCTGTTTTTT	CASSPVLPSNTGELFF
NA	TRBJ2-1	NA	TRBV19	TGTGCCAGTAGTATCGGGGGATTCAATGAGCAGTTCTTC	CASSIGGFNEQFF
NA	TRBJ2-3	many	TRBV7-2	TGTGCCAGCAGCTTAGACCTTACAGATACGCAGTATTTT	CASSLDLTDTQYF
NA	TRBJ2-2	NA	TRBV12-3/TRBV12-4	TGTGCCAGCAGTTCTGCCCCGAGCGTGCTTAACACCGGGGAGCTGTTTTTT	CASSSAPSVLNTGELFF
TRBD1	TRBJ1-1	NA	TRBV19	TGTGCCAGTAGTATTTACCGGGACAGGGTAGAGGACACTGAAGCTTTCTTT	CASSIYRDRVEDTEAFF
TRBD1	TRBJ2-1	NA	TRBV7-3	TGTGCCAGCAGCCTTGGACAGGGGAGGTCAAATGAGCAGTTCTTC	CASSLGQGRSNEQFF
TRBD2	TRBJ2-5	few	TRBV28	TGTGCCAGCAGTTTAGGTCGCCTAGCGGGACCCCAAGAGACCCAGTACTTC	CASSLGRLAGPQETQYF
NA	TRBJ1-2	NA	TRBV9	TGTGCCAGCAGCCGCAACGCGAGGGTCGGCTACACCTTC	CASSRNARVGYTF
NA	TRBJ1-5	NA	TRBV10-3	TGTGCCATCAGTGAGTCGAGCAGGGCTAATAGCAATCAGCCCCAGCATTTT	CAISESSRANSNQPQHF
TRBD2	TRBJ2-5	NA	TRBV2	TGTGCCAGCAGTGAAGCGAGCCTAGCGGGAGGATCAGAGACCCAGTACTTC	CASSEASLAGGSETQYF
TRBD1	TRBJ2-5	NA	TRBV9	TGTGCCAGCAACTTAGGGACAGGCGACTTCCCCCAGTACTTC	CASNLGTGDFPQYF
NA	TRBJ1-6	NA	TRBV6-2/TRBV6-3	TGTGCCAGCAGTCATGACAGGCGGGGATCACCCCTCCACTTT	CASSHDRRGSPLHF
TRBD2	TRBJ2-5	NA	TRBV6-6	TGTGCCAGCAGTGACAGACTAGCGGGAGTGGCAGAGACCGAGTACTTC	CASSDRLAGVAETEYF
TRBD2	TRBJ2-2	NA	TRBV24-1	TGTGCCACCAGTGCTCGTACCGGGACTAGATCCGGGGAGCTGTTTTTT	CATSARTGTRSGELFF
NA	TRBJ1-5	few	TRBV7-6	TGTGCCAGCAGCTTAGACAGTATAAATCAGCCCCAGCATTTT	CASSLDSINQPQHF
TRBD1	TRBJ2-7	few	TRBV6-1	TGTGCCATCCCGGGACAGTTTTTGTACGAGCAGTACTTC	CAIPGQFLYEQYF